The 21 T cell receptor beta chains below come from one sample, sequenced in a study of CD8 T cells in Susac syndrome. The RNA, 0.5 to 1 ug, was put through reverse transcription using random hexamers. TCRdb processed the immunoSEQ multiplex PCR reads anew with MiXCR; each CDR3 protein has one entry. The sample has about 130,000 distinct CDR3 sequences, 80% seen once. Sequencing was carried out using CD8+ T cells from PBMCs. The receptor set was obtained from a human donor with multiple sclerosis.

This chain links TRBV15 with TRBJ2-2, with 10 bases aligning to TRBD1. The germline gives CDR1 LNHNV, CDR2 YYDKDF (reference sequence). The CDR3 extends over 15 amino acids. V lost 8 bases and J lost 4; bases outside the gene matches: 7. CDR3 nucleotides: TGTGCCACCGGAACCGGGACAGGGGCCACCGGGGAGCTGTTTTTT. It encodes CATGTGTGATGELFF.

J is TRBJ1-4 and V is TRBV11-2; TRBD1 is a possible D gene (6 bases). CDR1 and CDR2 (germline): SGHAT, FQNNGV. The length of the CDR3 is 14 residues. The germline V and J ends were trimmed by 5 bases and 3 bases, with 10 bases remaining between them. The CDR3 nucleotides read TGTGCCAGCAGCCTCAGGGGAGCTAATGAAAAACTGTTTTTT. As protein: CASSLRGANEKLFF.

The chain has TRBV12-3 or TRBV12-4 and TRBJ2-1, with 10 positions matching TRBD1. With 5 bases clipped from V and 5 bases from J, the junction kept 6 bases outside the gene matches. The CDR3 contains 15 residues. The DNA of the CDR3 is TGTGCCAGCAGTCCCCGGGACAGGGGCAACAATGAGCAGTTCTTC. Protein product: CASSPRDRGNNEQFF.

The chain is built from TRBV19 and TRBJ1-5, with D unresolved. The germline gives CDR1 LNHDA, CDR2 SQIVND (reference sequence). V lost 0 bases and J lost 1, with 10 bases in between. The CDR3 contains 16 residues. CDR3 nucleotides: TGTGCCAGTAGTATAGATTATCCAGCAAGCAATCAGCCCCAGCATTTT. Its translation: CASSIDYPASNQPQHF.

The chain recombines TRBV9 with TRBJ2-2; 7 positions match TRBD1. Per germline, CDR1 SGDLS and CDR2 YYNGEE. The CDR3 runs 17 residues. J lost 3 bases, V lost 4 bases, and 12 bases had no gene match. The CDR3 bases are TGTGCCAGCAGCCCACCCCCGGGACAGCTAGACACCGGGGAGCTGTTTTTT. Translated, it gives CASSPPPGQLDTGELFF. The variable domain in full, with the rest retrieved from reference TRBV9 and TRBJ2-2, is DSGVTQTPKHLITATGQRVTLRCSPRSGDLSVYWYQQSLDQGLQFLIQYYNGEERAKGNILERFSAQQFPDLHSELNLSSLELGDSALYFCASSPPPGQLDTGELFFGEGSRLTVL.

The rearrangement uses TRBV4-3 and TRBJ1-5, with no clear D. The germline CDR1 and CDR2 sequences are LGHNA and YSLEER. Trimming pared 0 bases from V and 9 bases from J, leaving 9 bases between. The CDR3 spans 13 residues. Here the CDR3 reads CASSQDSGRPQHF. In nucleotides, the CDR3 is TGCGCCAGCAGCCAAGATTCCGGCCGGCCCCAGCATTTT.

CDR3 loop: CAISPPDRDAHEQFF. Here the CDR3 DNA reads TGTGCCATCAGTCCTCCGGACAGGGATGCCCATGAGCAGTTCTTC. This chain links TRBV10-3 with TRBJ2-1; 8 bases match TRBD1. CDR1 and CDR2 (germline): ENHRY, SYGVKD. V gave up 5 bases and J gave up 8 bases; unmatched junction bases: 11. The CDR3 extends over 15 amino acids.

The CDR3 nucleotides are TGTGCCAGCAGCCCAGGCGACCCTTACTATGGCTACACCTTC. It yields the protein CASSPGDPYYGYTF. The rearrangement links TRBV14 to TRBJ1-2; D not resolved. Trimming stripped 4 bases from V and 3 bases from J, with 12 bases between. Germline values: CDR1 SGHDN, CDR2 FVKESK. The CDR3 consists of 14 residues.

The chain employs TRBV12-3 or TRBV12-4 and TRBJ1-2; the D gene is possibly TRBD1 (5 bases). Trimming took 4 bases from V and 3 from J, leaving 15 bases between them. The CDR3 totals 15 residues. The CDR3 DNA follows: TGTGCCAGCAGTTCGAGCTCTCGGGACGACTATGGCTACACCTTC. Its translation: CASSSSSRDDYGYTF.

Comment on this clonotype: One end of the junction is discordant with germline, which a read error may explain. The J gene is TRBJ1-5, the V gene TRBV7-9; no clear D. The germline CDR1 and CDR2 sequences are SEHNR and FQNEAQ (reference sequence). This CDR3 region has 15 residues. CDR3 amino acids: CAISLAGLRYQPQHF. The CDR3 DNA follows: TGTGCCATCAGCTTAGCCGGGCTACGATATCAGCCCCAGCATTTT.

This chain connects TRBV7-2 to TRBJ2-1; TRBD2 matches 9 bases. The germline V gene encodes CDR1 SGHTA and CDR2 FQGNSA. The CDR3 is 15 residues long. The V gene end was trimmed by 1 base and the J gene end by 6 bases; junction bases not matched to a gene: 4. The CDR3 spells CASSLGLAVSNEQFF. The CDR3 nucleotides are TGTGCCAGCAGCTTAGGACTAGCGGTTTCCAATGAGCAGTTCTTC.

In DNA, the CDR3 is TGCGCCAGCAGCCTTATGGGGACAGGGGGCAACTACGAGCAGTACTTC. Translated: CASSLMGTGGNYEQYF. V gene TRBV4-1 combines with J gene TRBJ2-7; the match to TRBD1 covers 12 bases. CDR3 length equals 16 residues. J gave up 3 bases and V 4 bases, and 7 bases lay outside the gene matches. In germline, CDR1 is MGHRA, CDR2 YSYEKL.

The rearrangement uses TRBV27 and TRBJ1-5, with D possibly matching TRBD1 (5 bases). V was cut by 6 bases and J by 4 bases, with 13 bases left in between. Germline assignment: CDR1 MNHEY and CDR2 SMNVEV (reference sequence). This CDR3 is built from 14 residues. DNA for the CDR3: TGTGCCAGCAGACTCGGGGGAGCGAATCAGCCCCAGCATTTT. Protein: CASRLGGANQPQHF.

The table lists this clonotype with a few counts. The V gene is TRBV6-4, the J gene TRBJ1-1; TRBD1 matches at 7 bases. V shed 6 bases, J shed 1 base, and the junction held 8 bases outside the gene matches. Germline CDR1 and CDR2: MRHNA and SNTAGT. The CDR3 spans 15 residues. CDR3 sequence (DNA): TGTGCCAGCAGAGACAGGGCCTCAAGGAACACTGAAGCTTTCTTT. Its protein is CASRDRASRNTEAFF.

A few counts support this clonotype. This chain uses TRBV19 with TRBJ2-1; D remains ambiguous. Per the germline V gene, CDR1 is LNHDA and CDR2 is SQIVND (reference sequence). V dropped 0 bases and J dropped 8 bases, with 17 bases sitting between them. The CDR3 extends over 16 amino acids. CDR3 coding DNA: TGTGCCAGTAGTATAGACCCCTGGATAGAAGGCGATGAGCAGTTCTTC. Translating gives CASSIDPWIEGDEQFF.

The V call is TRBV5-8, the J call TRBJ2-7; D is perhaps TRBD1 (6 bases). CDR1 is SGHTS, CDR2 YDEGEE, per germline. Deletions cut 9 bases from V and 5 bases from J, with 21 bases between. The length of the CDR3 is 14 residues. This chain's CDR3 is CAIGNRVKMDEQYF. CDR3 coding DNA: TGTGCCATCGGGAACAGGGTGAAGATGGACGAGCAGTACTTC. Full variable domain (outside the CDR3, taken from reference TRBV5-8 and TRBJ2-7): EAGVTQSPTHLIKTRGQQATLRCSPISGHTSVYWYQQALGLGLQFLLWYDEGEERNRGNFPPRFSGRQFPNYSSELNVNALELEDSALYLCAIGNRVKMDEQYFGPGTRLTVT.

This clonotype was counted a single time. The chain employs TRBV4-1 and TRBJ1-5, with D maybe TRBD1 (6 bases). The CDR3 has 15 residues. Trimming stripped 3 bases from V and 3 bases from J, with 12 bases between. CDR1 and CDR2 (germline): MGHRA, YSYEKL. The CDR3 sequence is CASSHRGQTNQPQHF. CDR3 DNA: TGCGCCAGCAGCCATCGGGGACAAACCAATCAGCCCCAGCATTTT.

V and J are TRBV4-3 and TRBJ1-4; D gene uncertain. This CDR3 is built from 15 residues. The V and J ends lost 0 bases and 6 bases respectively, with 11 bases between them. Looked up from germline, CDR1 is LGHNA and CDR2 is YSLEER. This chain's CDR3 is CASSQEVGFDEKLFF. In nucleotides, the CDR3 is TGCGCCAGCAGCCAAGAGGTGGGGTTCGATGAAAAACTGTTTTTT.

There are a few counts of this clonotype. This CDR3 reads CASSQDGLHTDTQYF. Here the CDR3 DNA reads TGCGCCAGCAGCCAAGATGGGCTTCACACAGATACGCAGTATTTT. V usage is TRBV4-1 and J usage is TRBJ2-3; the D is unclear. Germline lookup yields CDR1 MGHRA and CDR2 YSYEKL. V was shortened by 0 bases and J by 2 bases, with 9 bases between the two germline ends. There are 15 residues in the CDR3.

The count of this clonotype is one. This rearrangement joins TRBV27 to TRBJ2-7; D is uncertain. CDR3 size: 13 residues. The V and J ends lost 3 bases and 3 bases respectively, with 9 bases between them. Germline V gene lookup returns CDR1 MNHEY and CDR2 SMNVEV (reference sequence). As DNA, the CDR3 is TGTGCCAGCAGTTTTTTCCAGAACTACGAGCAGTACTTC. Protein: CASSFFQNYEQYF.

J is TRBJ1-2 and V is TRBV20-1; 7 positions agree with TRBD1. The germline gives CDR1 DFQATT, CDR2 SNEGSKA (reference sequence). The V segment lost 2 bases and the J segment 5 bases; nucleotides outside the gene matches: 17. CDR3 size: 17 residues. CDR3 region: CSARSRTGPAEGYGYTF. The CDR3 coding sequence is TGCAGTGCTAGATCGCGGACAGGCCCCGCGGAAGGGTATGGCTACACCTTC.